One sample yielded the 31 T cell receptor beta chains listed below, sequenced in a study of blood T cell repertoires in COVID-19. Here immunoSEQ multiplex PCR was the method, and the copy in TCRdb shows in-frame clones only, minus some. The data show some 350,000 clones, over 75% seen once. Specimen: PBMCs or T cells enriched from blood (not recorded which). The receptors derive from a man between 18 and 29 years old who had recovered from COVID-19.

This clone was seen a few times. The chain joins TRBV20-1 to TRBJ1-1, with D perhaps TRBD1 (5 bases). Germline V gene data show CDR1 as DFQATT and CDR2 as SNEGSKA (reference sequence). The CDR3 totals 11 residues. V shed 2 bases and J shed 7 bases, with 8 bases lying between them. Here the CDR3 reads CSARPQDEAFF. Here the CDR3 DNA reads TGCAGTGCTAGACCACAGGATGAAGCTTTCTTT.

The V and J genes are TRBV9 and TRBJ2-4, with 7 nucleotides matching TRBD1. The V segment lost 0 bases and the J segment 6 bases; nucleotides outside the gene matches: 3. The CDR3 length is 14 residues. Germline V gene sequence: CDR1 SGDLS, CDR2 YYNGEE. CDR3 in DNA: TGTGCCAGCAGCGTAGAGGGACAGTCAAACATTCAGTACTTC. Translating it yields CASSVEGQSNIQYF.

CDR3 sequence: CASSPSWGGERAYNEQFF. CDR3 nucleotide sequence: TGTGCCAGCAGCCCTTCCTGGGGCGGGGAGAGGGCCTACAATGAGCAGTTCTTC. The genes are TRBV28 and TRBJ2-1, with D perhaps matching TRBD2 (6 bases). Trimming shortened V by 6 bases and J by 2 bases, and 23 bases separated the two germline ends. The CDR3 has 18 amino acids. Germline lookup yields CDR1 MDHEN and CDR2 SYDVKM.

The chain has TRBV3-1 (or the pseudogene TRBV3-2) and TRBJ1-4, with a weak D call TRBD1 (6 bases). Germline CDR1 reads LGHDT; CDR2 reads YNNKEL (reference sequence). Deletions cut 1 base from V and 5 bases from J, with 14 bases between. CDR3 size: 16 residues. The CDR3 here is CASSQGSGGANEKLFF. CDR3 coding DNA: TGTGCCAGCAGCCAAGGAAGCGGGGGGGCCAATGAAAAACTGTTTTTT.

The table lists this clone with a few counts. The V call is TRBV4-2, the J call TRBJ2-2, with TRBD2 matching 8 bases. This CDR3 is built from 14 residues. CDR1 is LGHNA, CDR2 YNFKEQ, per germline. V shed 3 bases, J shed 3 bases, and the junction held 0 bases outside the gene matches. CDR3 residues: CASSQRGDTGELFF. Written as DNA, the CDR3 is TGTGCCAGCAGCCAGCGGGGGGACACCGGGGAGCTGTTTTTT.

The J gene is TRBJ1-2, the V gene TRBV29-1, with D possibly matching TRBD1 (5 bases). V was shortened by 3 bases and J by 5 bases, with 16 bases between the two germline ends. Germline loops: CDR1 SQVTM, CDR2 ANQGSEA. The CDR3 contains 14 residues. The CDR3 DNA is TGCAGCGTTGATAGGGCAGGGCTCCGTTATGGCTACACCTTC. Translated: CSVDRAGLRYGYTF.

The V call is TRBV25-1, the J call TRBJ2-7; 7 bases fit TRBD2. The ends lost 5 bases at V and 2 bases at J; junction bases unmatched: 3. Germline V CDR1 and CDR2: MGHDK, SYGVNS. The CDR3 is 13 amino acids. DNA for the CDR3: TGTGCCAGCAGTTCTAGCGGCACCTACGAGCAGTACTTC. Amino acid sequence: CASSSSGTYEQYF.

V is TRBV18 and J is TRBJ2-5; TRBD2 might be the D (6 bases). There are 16 residues in the CDR3. Per the germline V gene, CDR1 is KGHSH and CDR2 is LQKENI. The V end lost 1 base, the J end lost 2 bases, and 14 bases lay between the germline ends. The CDR3 loop is CASSPRIGGDQETQYF. In DNA, the CDR3 is TGTGCCAGCTCACCACGGATTGGAGGGGATCAAGAGACCCAGTACTTC.

The V and J genes are TRBV3-1 (or the pseudogene TRBV3-2) and TRBJ2-1; no firm D call. The CDR3 sequence is 12 residues long. V was shortened by 1 base and J by 11 bases, with 9 bases between the two germline ends. Germline lookup yields CDR1 LGHDT and CDR2 YNNKEL (reference sequence). CDR3 DNA sequence: TGTGCCAGCAGCCAAGGTTTCGGTCAGCAGTTCTTC. As protein: CASSQGFGQQFF.

The count of this clone is one. The chain uses TRBV10-1 and TRBJ2-7; TRBD2 agrees at 9 bases. V was pared by 6 bases and J by 2 bases, with 5 bases of the junction left unmatched. The CDR3 runs 14 residues. Germline loops: CDR1 WNHNN, CDR2 SYGVQD (reference sequence). CDR3: CASSAGGPPYEQYF. DNA for the CDR3: TGCGCCAGCAGCGCGGGGGGGCCCCCCTACGAGCAGTACTTC.

This sequence joins TRBV7-2 and TRBJ1-6; possibly TRBD1 for D (6 bases). The V and J ends lost 3 bases and 14 bases respectively, with 14 bases between them. CDR3 length: 13 residues. Per the germline V gene, CDR1 is SGHTA and CDR2 is FQGNSA. Written as DNA, the CDR3 is TGTGCCAGCAGCTTTGACGGACAGCTGGCCCTCCACTTT. This codes for CASSFDGQLALHF.

V and J are TRBV4-1 and TRBJ2-7; TRBD1 matches 11 bases. V dropped 4 bases and J dropped 5; count of bases not matched to a gene: 22. Germline V CDR1 and CDR2: MGHRA, YSYEKL. The CDR3 extends over 20 amino acids. This CDR3 is CASSLLFLPGQGARVDEQYF. CDR3 nucleotides: TGCGCCAGCAGCCTCCTCTTTTTACCCGGACAGGGGGCTAGAGTGGACGAGCAGTACTTC.

For the CDR3, the DNA is TGTGCCACCAGCAGCGGAGGACAGGGGGACAATGAGCAGTTCTTC. Amino acid sequence: CATSSGGQGDNEQFF. The gene calls are TRBV15 and TRBJ2-1, with TRBD1 identical over 10 bases. Germline-derived CDR1 and CDR2 are LNHNV and YYDKDF (reference sequence). The CDR3 spans 15 residues. The ends lost 3 bases at V and 5 bases at J; junction bases unmatched: 4.

The V gene is TRBV27, the J gene TRBJ1-1; no clear D. CDR1 MNHEY and CDR2 SMNVEV come from the germline V gene (reference sequence). Trimming removed 7 bases at V and 2 bases at J, with 17 bases between. The CDR3 spans 15 residues. The CDR3 DNA reads as TGTGCCAGCAAAGGAAGTGGGTCAGGTAACACTGAAGCTTTCTTT. It yields the protein CASKGSGSGNTEAFF.

The CDR3 spells CASSLRAGSGTEAFF. CDR3 sequence (DNA): TGTGCCAGCAGCTTGAGAGCAGGGTCGGGCACTGAAGCTTTCTTT. The rearrangement joins TRBV5-5 to TRBJ1-1; tentative D call: TRBD1 (5 bases). The CDR3 consists of 15 residues. The ends were cut back, 1 base at V and 4 bases at J, with 14 bases in the middle. CDR1 is SGHKS and CDR2 is YYEKEE in the germline V gene (reference sequence).

The J gene is TRBJ1-5, the V gene TRBV10-3; no definite D call. Looked up from germline, CDR1 is ENHRY and CDR2 is SYGVKD. Deletions cut 3 bases from V and 2 bases from J, with 11 bases between. The CDR3 runs 15 residues. CDR3 loop: CAISDFSAGNQPQHF. CDR3 bases: TGTGCCATCAGTGATTTCAGCGCGGGCAATCAGCCCCAGCATTTT.

The chain has TRBV27 and TRBJ2-7; 8 nucleotides match TRBD1. The CDR3 contains 13 residues. The trim removed 6 bases at V and 0 bases at J, leaving 1 base unmatched. Germline-derived CDR1 and CDR2 are MNHEY and SMNVEV (reference sequence). CDR3 coding DNA: TGTGCCAGCAGGACAGGGGCCTCCTACGAGCAGTACTTC. Translating gives CASRTGASYEQYF.

V and J are TRBV7-6 and TRBJ1-6; maybe TRBD1 (5 bases). V was shortened by 6 bases and J by 7 bases, with 16 bases between the two germline ends. The CDR3 spans 15 residues. In germline, CDR1 is SGHVS, CDR2 FNYEAQ. CDR3 sequence reads: CASSPQVLENSPLHF. CDR3 DNA sequence: TGTGCCAGCAGTCCACAGGTCCTTGAGAATTCACCCCTCCACTTT.

This chain links TRBV5-1 with TRBJ2-1; TRBD1 is a possible D gene (6 bases). Germline CDR1 SGHRS, CDR2 YFSETQ. The CDR3 is made up of 15 amino acids. The V end was cut by 0 bases, the J end by 3 bases, with 10 bases between. Here the CDR3 reads CASSLEGERYNEQFF. In DNA form, the CDR3 reads TGCGCCAGCAGCTTGGAGGGGGAACGCTACAATGAGCAGTTCTTC.

This chain connects TRBV19 to TRBJ2-1; 10 bases are a match to TRBD2. V was pared by 5 bases and J by 3 bases, with 1 base of the junction left unmatched. Germline-derived CDR1 and CDR2 are LNHDA and SQIVND (reference sequence). The CDR3 sequence is 14 residues long. CDR3 nucleotides: TGTGCCAGTAGTCTAGCGGGAGTCTACAATGAGCAGTTCTTC. Protein sequence: CASSLAGVYNEQFF.

This clone was seen a single time. The V and J genes are TRBV19 and TRBJ1-1; weak D call: TRBD1 (5 bases). Trimming left V 7 bases short and J 3 bases short, with 12 bases between. Germline V lookup: CDR1 LNHDA, CDR2 SQIVND (reference sequence). The CDR3 loop spans 13 amino acids. DNA for the CDR3: TGTGCCAGTAAAAGGGGATGGGACACTGAAGCTTTCTTT. This gives the protein CASKRGWDTEAFF. The full variable domain, rest sourced from reference TRBV19 and TRBJ1-1, is DGGITQSPKYLFRKEGQNVTLSCEQNLNHDAMYWYRQDPGQGLRLIYYSQIVNDFQKGDIAEGYSVSREKKESFPLTVTSAQKNPTAFYLCASKRGWDTEAFFGQGTRLTVV.

The rearrangement uses TRBV4-1 and TRBJ1-3, with D possibly TRBD1 on 5 matching bases. The V end was cut by 0 bases, the J end by 3 bases, with 9 bases between. There are 15 residues in the CDR3. Germline V gene data show CDR1 as MGHRA and CDR2 as YSYEKL. The DNA for the CDR3 is TGCGCCAGCAGCCAAGATCCAGGGCTTGGAAACACCATATATTTT. It is translated as CASSQDPGLGNTIYF.

The chain couples TRBV5-1 to TRBJ1-1; D perhaps matches TRBD1 (6 bases). This CDR3 spans 14 amino acids. CDR1 is SGHRS and CDR2 is YFSETQ in the germline V gene. V was trimmed by 4 bases and J by 0 bases, leaving 10 bases between them. The CDR3 nucleotides are TGCGCCAGCAGCCCGCCAGGGGTGAACACTGAAGCTTTCTTT. Encoded protein: CASSPPGVNTEAFF.

The rearrangement joins TRBV30 to TRBJ2-7, with unresolved D. Germline CDR1 and CDR2: GTSNPN and SVGIG (reference sequence). This CDR3 spans 12 amino acids. Trimming stripped 2 bases from V and 0 bases from J, with 5 bases between. CDR3 residues: CAWSSSSYEQYF. The CDR3 DNA reads TGTGCCTGGAGTTCCAGCTCCTACGAGCAGTACTTC.

This rearrangement joins TRBV19 to TRBJ1-5, with D uncertain. The CDR3 totals 16 residues. Germline CDR1 and CDR2: LNHDA and SQIVND (reference sequence). Trimming cost V 1 base and J 0 bases, with 10 bases left between them. The CDR3 bases are TGTGCCAGTAGTATAGGTGGACTGAATAGCAATCAGCCCCAGCATTTT. Translating it yields CASSIGGLNSNQPQHF.

The V call is TRBV3-1 (or the pseudogene TRBV3-2), the J call TRBJ1-3; maybe TRBD1 (6 bases). In germline, CDR1 is LGHDT, CDR2 YNNKEL (reference sequence). Trimming removed 0 bases at V and 0 bases at J, with 15 bases between. The CDR3 loop spans 18 amino acids. This chain's CDR3 is CASSQDPGGGLSGNTIYF. For the CDR3, the DNA is TGTGCCAGCAGCCAAGATCCCGGCGGGGGCCTCTCTGGAAACACCATATATTTT.

The chain recombines TRBV6-1 with TRBJ1-5, with unresolved D. CDR1 is MNHNS, CDR2 SASEGT, per germline. V lost 4 bases to trimming and J lost 2 bases, with 18 bases between them. The CDR3 consists of 17 residues. The CDR3 nucleotides are TGTGCCAGCAGTGGTTTTGGCGGGGTTTTGCGCAATCAGCCCCAGCATTTT. It encodes CASSGFGGVLRNQPQHF.

J is TRBJ1-5 and V is TRBV12-3 or TRBV12-4; no firm D call. The V end was cut by 5 bases, the J end by 1 base, with 3 bases between. This CDR3 is 12 amino acids long. The DNA for the CDR3 is TGTGCCAGCAGTGGCAGCAATCAGCCCCAGCATTTT. It yields the protein CASSGSNQPQHF.

V is TRBV7-9 and J is TRBJ2-5, with TRBD2 matching 12 bases. V trimming: 6 bases; J trimming: 4 bases; junction bases outside the gene matches: 6. The CDR3 has 15 amino acids. Germline loops: CDR1 SEHNR, CDR2 FQNEAQ (reference sequence). The CDR3 DNA is TGTGCCAGCAGTGCTAGCGGGGGGGCAGGAGAGACCCAGTACTTC. Protein: CASSASGGAGETQYF.

The rearrangement joins TRBV10-2 to TRBJ1-6, with D maybe TRBD1 (6 bases). Trimming shortened V by 0 bases and J by 10 bases, and 10 bases separated the two germline ends. CDR3 length: 14 residues. Per germline, CDR1 WSHSY and CDR2 SAAADI. This chain's CDR3 is CASSESSRGSPLHF. CDR3 nucleotide sequence: TGCGCCAGCAGTGAGTCGAGCAGGGGATCACCCCTCCACTTT.

This clone showed up just once. The J gene is TRBJ2-7, the V gene TRBV28; the D gene is possibly TRBD2 (6 bases). The CDR3 runs 17 residues. CDR1 MDHEN and CDR2 SYDVKM come from the germline V gene. V was cut by 7 bases and J by 3 bases, with 25 bases left in between. Here the CDR3 reads CASTNPPGAGPNYEQYF. In DNA, the CDR3 is TGTGCCAGCACCAACCCCCCCGGGGCGGGGCCCAACTACGAGCAGTACTTC.